This entry is about one T cell receptor beta chain. A few counts support this clonotype. This clone's antigen is unknown. No quality values exist for individual bases; no much larger clone is one base distant. These data belong to a study of blood T cells in healthy people across ages (dated by TCRdb to the mid-2010s). About the full investigation: In model experiments, template switching captured about one uniquely barcoded TCR beta cDNA molecule for every two T cells. To track age-related changes in TCR beta repertoire diversity, the study relied on deep sequencing normalized with unique cDNA molecular identifiers. The donors were divided into four age groups: young (average around 17 years), middle-aged (under 40), aged (approximately 62) and long-lived (around 87). To avoid experimental bias, donors of different ages were distributed randomly across sequencing lanes. For two donors (one aged 18 to 30 and one aged 80 or older), the study analyzed two additional independent replicas of 1 million unique cDNA reads from the same blood draw.

The 39 donors, aged 6 to 90 years, were systemically healthy Caucasian individuals from Russia. Each donor gave 8 to 10 milliliters of peripheral blood, collected into EDTA-treated Vacutainer tubes. Ficoll-Paque density-gradient centrifugation was used to isolate PBMCs, with at least 6.5 million obtained per sample. Trizol reagent was used to extract total RNA from the PBMCs, yielding at least 5.5 micrograms per sample. The percentages of naive CD45RAhigh/CD27high T cells were determined by flow cytometry on a PBMC aliquot from every donor. The method behind the library was 5' RACE. Sequencing used an Illumina HiSeq 2500. A second PCR of about 6 to 12 cycles was run with a J-beta primer mix and a sample-barcoded 5' primer. Each TCR beta cDNA molecule received a unique molecular identifier from a template-switch 5' adaptor carrying 12 random nucleotides. At least 2.5 million CDR3-containing paired-end reads were obtained from each sample. The Mint cDNA synthesis kit, primed by a TRBC-specific oligonucleotide, was used to synthesize first-strand cDNA from all RNA. All cDNA was treated with uracil-DNA glycosylase and then went through a first 18-cycle PCR with the universal primers M1SS and BC2_uni_R. The authors processed their data as follows. Normalization of each sample was performed by random selection of 1 million high-quality reads, each carrying a distinct molecular identifier. Instead of being binned into consensus sequences, reads with shared molecular identifiers were discarded. MiTCR, run with a Q25 quality threshold and the strictest error-elimination algorithm, handled CDR3 identification, clonotype clustering and error correction. A nonparametric unseen species model with Euler transformation was used to estimate lower-bound total TCR beta diversity. In-frame beta chains were kept once TCRdb had trimmed the public reads at Q25 with fastp and called clones with MiXCR. Every entry covers one CDR3 protein and lists the most common genes and DNA from its rows. TCRdb, not the authors, supplied the V and J calls. The sample table records roughly 720,000 distinct CDR3 sequences; approximately 55% of these occur just once. The ten largest clonotypes hold 40% to 50% of the sample.

What the research found in general, with its limitations: As age increased, observed TCR beta diversity per million T cells dropped in a roughly linear way, and a significant reduction was already evident by age 40. The CMV infection status of donors was not known, potentially confounding age-related changes in expanded clonotypes. A strong correlation was found between observed TCR beta diversity and the percentage of naive T cells measured by flow cytometry. Compared with the aged group, more naive CD4+ T cells, fewer expanded clones and increased TCR diversity were shown by the long-lived group, suggesting age selection. Total diversity estimates from one million sequenced T cells were considered lower bounds and underestimates. Bulk unsorted PBMC profiling prevented conclusive comparison of naive and antigen-experienced compartments.

The TCR was taken from a man aged 80 or over in good health. Sequencing was performed on blood.

CDR3 region: CASSIDGASDYEQYF. In nucleotides, the sequence is TGTGCCAGCAGCATAGACGGGGCTAGCGACTACGAGCAGTACTTC. The chain couples TRBV9 to TRBJ2-7; the best D guess is TRBD2, with 6 bases matching. The CDR3 measures 15 amino acids from cysteine to phenylalanine. Just the 45-base CDR3 DNA is kept, in frame starting at base 1. V is clipped by 4 bases and J by 3 bases, and the sequence between their germline boundaries is 17 bases long. CDR1 SGDLS and CDR2 YYNGEE are derived from the germline V gene.